The rows below give T cell receptor beta chains drawn from one sample of a study of T cell responses to AZD1222 COVID-19 vaccine. Generated by immunoSEQ multiplex PCR, the TCRdb table keeps only in-frame clones and is missing some. This sample carries about 110,000 clones, approximately 88% of them seen once, and the ten largest clones take approximately 6.5%. The specimen was peripheral blood, collected 28 days after the second AZD1222 dose. The receptor set was obtained from an adult who received the AZD1222 COVID-19 vaccine. The CDR3 runs from the conserved cysteine through the conserved F or W. D genes are given only for firm matches. Part of the rows lack a size; the others show once, few, many or a class for expanded clones.

J | size | V | D | DNA | CDR3
TRBJ2-7 | once | TRBV28 | . | TGTGCCAGCAGTCCTGAATTACCCCCGGCAGGGAAGGGTAGTAACGAGCAGTACTTC | CASSPELPPAGKGSNEQYF
TRBJ1-6 | . | TRBV2 | . | TGTGCCAGCTCGGAGGCCTATAATTCACCCCTCCACTTT | CASSEAYNSPLHF
TRBJ2-3 | . | TRBV5-4 | . | TGTGCCAGCAGCTTGAGGGCTAGCAGCACAGATACGCAGTATTTT | CASSLRASSTDTQYF
TRBJ1-4 | . | TRBV19 | . | TGTGCCAGTAGTATACAGGGGAATAATGAAAAACTGTTTTTT | CASSIQGNNEKLFF
TRBJ1-1 | . | TRBV7-2 | . | TGTGCCAGCAGCTTAGTTCCAGGGGCCACTGAAGCTTTCTTT | CASSLVPGATEAFF
TRBJ1-5 | . | TRBV28 | . | TGTGCCAGCAGTTCAAGGTCCGGGGCGGCCGGGATGCTTAGCAATCAGCCCCAGCATTTT | CASSSRSGAAGMLSNQPQHF
TRBJ1-1 | . | TRBV19 | TRBD1 | TGTGCCAGTACCAAACCGGGACAGGGAACTGAAGCTTTCTTT | CASTKPGQGTEAFF
TRBJ1-3 | . | TRBV13 | . | TGTGCCAGCAGCTTAGTATTAGAACCAGGGGCTGTCGGCACAAACACCATATATTTT | CASSLVLEPGAVGTNTIYF
TRBJ1-3 | . | TRBV7-8 | . | TGTGCCAGCAGCTTACTGGGCTCTGGAAACACCATATATTTT | CASSLLGSGNTIYF
TRBJ2-3 | . | TRBV18 | TRBD2 | TGTGCCAGCTCACCACCACTAGCGGGGGGTTCAGATACGCAGTATTTT | CASSPPLAGGSDTQYF
TRBJ1-2 | . | TRBV2 | . | TGTGCCAGCGTCCGCGACTATGGCTACACCTTC | CASVRDYGYTF
TRBJ1-1 | . | TRBV28 | . | TGTGCCAGCAGGGCCCCTAACACTGAAGCTTTCTTT | CASRAPNTEAFF
TRBJ1-2 | . | TRBV29-1 | TRBD1 | TGCAGCGTTGATCCGGGACAGGGCCGTCTAGGCTATGGCTACACCTTC | CSVDPGQGRLGYGYTF
TRBJ1-5 | . | TRBV5-6 | . | TGTGCCAGCAGCTTGGCGGGGAATCAGCCCCAGCATTTT | CASSLAGNQPQHF
TRBJ1-1 | once | TRBV5-1 | . | TGCGCCAGCAGCTTGTCCCCGGGCATGAACACTGAAGCTTTCTTT | CASSLSPGMNTEAFF
TRBJ2-7 | . | TRBV18 | TRBD2 | TGTGCCAGCTCACCTAGCGGGGGGGCCTCCGAGCAGTACTTC | CASSPSGGASEQYF
TRBJ2-7 | . | TRBV6-1 | . | TGTGCCAGCAGTGACACTAGACGGAAACCGGACAAATCCTACGAGCAGTACTTC | CASSDTRRKPDKSYEQYF
TRBJ1-1 | . | TRBV9 | . | TGTGCCAGCAGCGTAGCTCGGGGGGGGAGCGGGAACACTGAAGCTTTCTTT | CASSVARGGSGNTEAFF
TRBJ2-3 | once | TRBV6-5 | . | TGTGCCAGCAGTTACTCTCCGGGACACCTCACAGATACGCAGTATTTT | CASSYSPGHLTDTQYF
TRBJ1-5 | . | TRBV11-2 | . | TGTGCCAGCAGCCCACCCCAGGTTTATAGCAATCAGCCCCAGCATTTT | CASSPPQVYSNQPQHF
TRBJ2-1 | . | TRBV6-2/TRBV6-3 | . | TGTGCCAGCAGTCAAAATGAGCAGTTCTTC | CASSQNEQFF
TRBJ1-6 | once | TRBV19 | . | TGTGCCAGTAGTAGGGGACAAGAGAATTCACCCCTCCACTTT | CASSRGQENSPLHF
TRBJ2-1 | . | TRBV3-1/TRBV3-2 | TRBD2 | TGTGCCAGCAGCCTGGAACCGGTGGGGGAGGGCTCCTACAATGAGCAGTTCTTC | CASSLEPVGEGSYNEQFF
TRBJ2-7 | few | TRBV6-5 | . | TGTGCCAGCAGCCCGTCCGCGTGGTCCTACGAGCAGTACTTC | CASSPSAWSYEQYF
TRBJ2-7 | . | TRBV6-5 | . | TGTGCCAGCAGTTACTCGGACGGAAACTACGAGCAGTACTTC | CASSYSDGNYEQYF
TRBJ1-2 | . | TRBV7-9 | . | TGTGCCAGCAGCCTCCCTTCGGTGGGTTTGCATGGCTACACCTTC | CASSLPSVGLHGYTF
TRBJ1-3 | few | TRBV11-2 | . | TGTGCCAGCAGCTTAGCGGCCGGGAACTCTGGAAACACCATATATTTT | CASSLAAGNSGNTIYF
TRBJ1-1 | few | TRBV19 | . | TGTGCCAGTACGAAGGGGGGGCGGACTGAAGCTTTCTTT | CASTKGGRTEAFF
TRBJ2-7 | few | TRBV28 | . | TGTGCCAGCAGTTTCGTCCGGAGGCCTCCCTACGAGCAGTACTTC | CASSFVRRPPYEQYF
TRBJ2-7 | . | TRBV18 | . | TGTGCCAGCTCACCAGGGCAGGAGTACGAGCAGTACTTC | CASSPGQEYEQYF
TRBJ1-3 | . | TRBV7-9 | TRBD1 | TGTGCCAGCAGTCCCCCGGGACAGACTAATGGAAACACCATATATTTT | CASSPPGQTNGNTIYF
TRBJ2-7 | . | TRBV3-1/TRBV3-2 | . | TGTGCCAGCAGCCAAGGCCAGGGGCCCCTTTACGAGCAGTACTTC | CASSQGQGPLYEQYF
TRBJ2-5 | . | TRBV10-3 | . | TGTGCCATCAGTGACCTAACTAGCTACCAAGAGACCCAGTACTTC | CAISDLTSYQETQYF
TRBJ1-2 | . | TRBV4-2 | . | TGTGCCAGCAGCCAAGATCTGAAAGGCAGTAACTATGGCTACACCTTC | CASSQDLKGSNYGYTF
TRBJ2-3 | . | TRBV6-5 | TRBD2 | TGTGCCAGCAGAGCGGGGAGCACAGATACGCAGTATTTT | CASRAGSTDTQYF